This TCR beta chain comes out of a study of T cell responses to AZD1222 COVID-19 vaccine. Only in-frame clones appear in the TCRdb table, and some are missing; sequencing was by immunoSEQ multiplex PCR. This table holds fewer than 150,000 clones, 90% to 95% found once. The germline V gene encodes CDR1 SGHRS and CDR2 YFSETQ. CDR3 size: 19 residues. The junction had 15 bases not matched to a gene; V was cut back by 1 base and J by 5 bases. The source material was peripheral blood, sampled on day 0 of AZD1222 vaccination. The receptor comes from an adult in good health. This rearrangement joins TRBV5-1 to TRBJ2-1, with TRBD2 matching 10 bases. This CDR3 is CASSLFRQAGGPRNNEQFF. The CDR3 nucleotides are TGCGCCAGCAGCTTGTTCAGGCAAGCGGGAGGGCCTCGGAACAATGAGCAGTTCTTC.